This T cell receptor (beta chain) was retrieved from a study of blood T cell repertoires in COVID-19. About the research overall: The origin of the acute and convalescent COVID-19 samples was the United States, Italy and Spain. PBMCs, B-cell-depleted T cells, or T cells provided the cDNA or gDNA that made up the material.

Germline CDR1 is SGDLS and CDR2 is YYNGEE. The V gene lost 2 bases and the J gene lost 4 bases, with 6 bases spanning the gap. The CDR3 covers 12 residues. Methods used by the authors: Quantification of nucleated cells was approximated via reference gene primer amplification. Here immunoSEQ multiplex PCR was the method, and the copy in TCRdb shows in-frame clones only, minus some. V and J calls and clone size follow that table, whereas D and trimming were derived from the DNA. This table holds 25,000 to 30,000 clones, 81% found once. The chain combines TRBV9 with TRBJ1-2; D unresolved. The sequencing input was peripheral blood. This receptor was obtained from a man aged 50-59 years with active or convalescent COVID-19. The CDR3 DNA reads as TGTGCCAGCAGCGTGGACTTCTATGGCTACACCTTC. It specifies CASSVDFYGYTF.